The 13 T cell receptor beta chains listed next were all sequenced from one sample in a study of shared clonotypes between healthy human individuals. TCRdb's copy holds only in-frame clones and misses some; the assay was immunoSEQ multiplex PCR. This table holds roughly 2 million clones, approximately 95% found once. Sequences were obtained from naive CD4+ T cells sorted from blood. As for subset: CD45RA+ positively selected. These receptor sequences come from a young man in good health.

The V and J genes are TRBV14 and TRBJ2-1; 10 bases match TRBD2. The V gene end was trimmed by 4 bases and the J gene end by 5 bases; junction bases not matched to a gene: 5. The germline V gene encodes CDR1 SGHDN and CDR2 FVKESK. The CDR3 runs to 15 residues. The DNA for the CDR3 is TGTGCCAGCAGCCCCACTAGCGGGGACCACAATGAGCAGTTCTTC. Translating it yields CASSPTSGDHNEQFF.

The CDR3 DNA reads as TGTGCCAGCAGCTTAAAGGATGCCGGGTTCTCCTACAATGAGCAGTTCTTC. Residues: CASSLKDAGFSYNEQFF. This chain joins TRBV11-2 and TRBJ2-1; no clear D. The CDR3 runs to 17 residues. V dropped 2 bases and J dropped 0 bases, with 14 bases sitting between them. The germline V gene has CDR1 SGHAT and CDR2 FQNNGV.

For the CDR3, the DNA is TGCGCCAGCAGTGAGTTGGGTCTGGCCCAGTACTTC. Translation: CASSELGLAQYF. V is TRBV10-2 and J is TRBJ2-5; D is uncertain. The V end was cut by 1 base, the J end by 9 bases, with 9 bases between. Germline V gives CDR1 WSHSY, CDR2 SAAADI. This CDR3 spans 12 amino acids.

The V call is TRBV10-1, the J call TRBJ1-1; the D is unclear. V gave up 4 bases and J gave up 1 base, with 7 bases separating them. This CDR3 comprises 13 residues. CDR1 WNHNN and CDR2 SYGVQD come from the germline V gene (reference sequence). The CDR3 region is CASSAGTNTEAFF. The CDR3, as DNA: TGCGCCAGCAGTGCAGGTACGAACACTGAAGCTTTCTTT.

CDR3 in amino acids: CASFGGYSYNEQFF. For the CDR3, the DNA is TGTGCCAGCTTCGGCGGGTACTCCTACAATGAGCAGTTCTTC. V gene TRBV6-1 combines with J gene TRBJ2-1, with D possibly being TRBD2 (5 bases). V dropped 8 bases and J dropped 0 bases, with 11 bases sitting between them. The CDR3 contains 14 residues. The germline CDR1 and CDR2 sequences are MNHNS and SASEGT.

The CDR3 DNA sequence: TGTGCCAGCAGTTTAGGACCGCTCTACGAGCAGTACTTC. This translates into CASSLGPLYEQYF. The rearrangement joins TRBV6-5 to TRBJ2-7, with unresolved D. The germline V and J ends were trimmed by 4 bases and 3 bases, with 10 bases remaining between them. This CDR3 has 13 amino acids. Germline V CDR1 and CDR2: MNHEY, SVGAGI.

A word on this clone: At one of its ends the junction is not consistent with the germline gene, which may arise from a read error. This rearrangement joins TRBV19 to TRBJ1-6; 10 bases are a match to TRBD1. Germline V gene lookup returns CDR1 LNHDA and CDR2 SQIVND (reference sequence). This CDR3 comprises 12 residues. The CDR3 reads CASSETGGTSLF. The DNA for the CDR3 is TGTGCCAGTAGTGAGACAGGGGGCACCTCTCTCTTT.

The genes are TRBV11-2 and TRBJ2-1, with 8 bases that match TRBD2. The germline V gene encodes CDR1 SGHAT and CDR2 FQNNGV. The V segment lost 5 bases and the J segment 10 bases; nucleotides outside the gene matches: 1. CDR3 size: 11 residues. The CDR3 is CASSRLAEQFF. DNA for the CDR3: TGTGCCAGCAGCCGACTAGCGGAGCAGTTCTTC. The variable domain in full, with the rest retrieved from reference TRBV11-2 and TRBJ2-1, is EAGVAQSPRYKIIEKRQSVAFWCNPISGHATLYWYQQILGQGPKLLIQFQNNGVVDDSQLPKDRFSAERLKGVDSTLKIQPAKLEDSAVYLCASSRLAEQFFGPGTRLTVL.

The V and J genes are TRBV27 and TRBJ2-3, with D perhaps TRBD2 (6 bases). Trimming took off 6 bases at V and 4 bases at J, with 26 bases between the two ends. CDR1 and CDR2 from the germline V gene are MNHEY and SMNVEV (reference sequence). The CDR3 spans 18 residues. The DNA of the CDR3 is TGTGCCAGCAGCTCCGGGCGGGGCCGCTACGAGGAGGCAGATACGCAGTATTTT. This gives the protein CASSSGRGRYEEADTQYF.

The J gene is TRBJ2-7, the V gene TRBV6-6, with 7 bases lining up with TRBD1. V gave up 5 bases and J gave up 3 bases; unmatched junction bases: 4. Germline V gives CDR1 MNHNY, CDR2 SVGAGI (reference sequence). The CDR3 extends over 13 amino acids. In nucleotides, the CDR3 is TGTGCCAGCAGTCGACAGGGTCACTACGAGCAGTACTTC. Residues: CASSRQGHYEQYF.

The chain uses TRBV5-6 and TRBJ1-5; 8 positions match TRBD1. Germline V lookup: CDR1 SGHDT, CDR2 YYEEEE. V was clipped by 3 bases and J by 2 bases; unmatched bases: 7. There are 16 residues in the CDR3. Written as DNA, the CDR3 is TGTGCCAGCAGCTCCCGGACAGGGACAGGCAATCAGCCCCAGCATTTT. Its protein product is CASSSRTGTGNQPQHF.

The chain uses TRBV10-2 and TRBJ2-1; 13 nucleotides line up with TRBD2. The germline V gene encodes CDR1 WSHSY and CDR2 SAAADI. This CDR3 has 16 residues. Trimming took 4 bases from V and 7 from J; bases not matched to a gene: 7. The CDR3 region is CASSAGTSGGENEQFF. The CDR3 DNA follows: TGCGCCAGCAGTGCGGGAACTAGCGGGGGGGAGAATGAGCAGTTCTTC.

On this clone: Distinct nucleotide sequences in the sample also encode this CDR3. The chain links TRBV5-4 to TRBJ2-3; 15 positions match TRBD2. Germline loops: CDR1 SGHNT, CDR2 YYREEE (reference sequence). There are 17 residues in the CDR3. Trimming removed 4 bases from V and 2 bases from J; junction bases left unmatched: 5. Here the CDR3 DNA reads TGTGCCAGCAGCCCAGGACTAGCGGGAGGGTACACAGATACGCAGTATTTT. It translates to CASSPGLAGGYTDTQYF.